The clone carrying this T cell receptor (beta chain) appeared many times. A lack of ophthalmopathy progression within 18 months defined stable Graves' hyperthyroidism. The CDR3 covers 14 residues. The V end lost 3 bases, the J end lost 0 bases, and 8 bases lay between the germline ends. From germline, CDR1 is LNHDA and CDR2 SQIVND (reference sequence). The source of the sample is a study of T cells in Graves' hyperthyroidism and ophthalmopathy. Amplification of TCR beta CDR3 regions used RNA as the template. The TCR CDR3 first-round RT-PCR relied on the HTBI primer set. TCRdb re-derived calls from the multiplex PCR reads in MiXCR, one entry per CDR3 protein. The sample has about 610,000 distinct CDR3 sequences; 40% to 55% are singletons.

This chain links TRBV19 with TRBJ2-5; D is unresolved. Sequencing was carried out using peripheral blood or thyroid tissue (not recorded which). The TCR originated in a woman between 18 and 30 years old with Graves' hyperthyroidism. The CDR3 region is CASSIGQYQETQYF. DNA for the CDR3: TGTGCCAGTAGTATTGGGCAGTACCAAGAGACCCAGTACTTC.